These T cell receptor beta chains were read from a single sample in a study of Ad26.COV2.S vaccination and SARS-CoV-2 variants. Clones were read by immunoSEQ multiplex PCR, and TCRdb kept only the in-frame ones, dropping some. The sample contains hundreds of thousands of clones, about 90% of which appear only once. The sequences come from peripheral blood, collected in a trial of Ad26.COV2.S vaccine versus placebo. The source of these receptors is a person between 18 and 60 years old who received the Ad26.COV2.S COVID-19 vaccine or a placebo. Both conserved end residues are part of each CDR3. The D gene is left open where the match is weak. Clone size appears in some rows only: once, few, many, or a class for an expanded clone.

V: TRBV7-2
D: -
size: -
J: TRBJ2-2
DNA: TGTGCCAGCAGCACCCGCAGACCGGGACATAAGACGAACACCGGGGAGCTGTTTTTT
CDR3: CASSTRRPGHKTNTGELFF

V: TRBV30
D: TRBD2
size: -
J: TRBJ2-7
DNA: TGTGCCTGGAGAGGGAGGGTGATATCCTACGAGCAGTACTTC
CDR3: CAWRGRVISYEQYF

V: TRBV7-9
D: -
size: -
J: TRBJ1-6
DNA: TGTGCCAGCAGCTCCACTAATTCACCCCTCCACTTT
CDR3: CASSSTNSPLHF

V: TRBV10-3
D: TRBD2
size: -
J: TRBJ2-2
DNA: TGTGCCATCAGTGAATGGATAGCGGGGGGGCCCCCGAACACCGGGGAGCTGTTTTTT
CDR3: CAISEWIAGGPPNTGELFF

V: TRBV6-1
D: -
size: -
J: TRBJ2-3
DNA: TGTGCCAGCAGTGACCCAACGGGAGATACGCAGTATTTT
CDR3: CASSDPTGDTQYF

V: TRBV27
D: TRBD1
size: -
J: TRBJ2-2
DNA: TGTGCCAGCAGTCCCCGACAGGGGGCGTCCACCGGGGAGCTGTTTTTT
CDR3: CASSPRQGASTGELFF

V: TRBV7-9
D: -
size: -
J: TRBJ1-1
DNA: TGTGCCAGCAGCTGGGGGCGTGATACTGAAGCTTTCTTT
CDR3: CASSWGRDTEAFF

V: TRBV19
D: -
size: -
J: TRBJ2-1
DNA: TGTGCCAGTAAAGGGGCAGGAGGGAATGAGCAGTTCTTC
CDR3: CASKGAGGNEQFF

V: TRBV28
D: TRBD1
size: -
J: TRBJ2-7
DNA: TGTGCCAGCAGTGCAACCGGGACAGGGTACGAGCAGTACTTC
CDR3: CASSATGTGYEQYF

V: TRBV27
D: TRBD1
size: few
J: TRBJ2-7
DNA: TGTGCCAGCAGCTCGACAGGGACGAGCTCCTACGAGCAGTACTTC
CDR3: CASSSTGTSSYEQYF

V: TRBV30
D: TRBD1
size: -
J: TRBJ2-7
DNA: TGTGCCTGGAGTTGGGGACAGGGACGTTACGAGCAGTACTTC
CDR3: CAWSWGQGRYEQYF

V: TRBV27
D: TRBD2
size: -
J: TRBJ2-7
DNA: TGTGCCAGCAGTTCGGGAGGGGGTCTAGCGGGCTATTTCTACGAGCAGTACTTC
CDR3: CASSSGGGLAGYFYEQYF

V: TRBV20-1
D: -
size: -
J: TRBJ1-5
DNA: TGCAGTGCGGGGGTCAATCAGCCCCAGCATTTT
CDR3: CSAGVNQPQHF

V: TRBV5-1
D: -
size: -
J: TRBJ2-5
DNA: TGCGCCAGCAGCTTGGCTGCGGGGGCGGGGGAGACCCAGTACTTC
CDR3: CASSLAAGAGETQYF

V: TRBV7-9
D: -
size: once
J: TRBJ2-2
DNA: TGTGCCAGCAGCCCTGTCCGCAACACGAACACCGGGGAGCTGTTTTTT
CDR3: CASSPVRNTNTGELFF

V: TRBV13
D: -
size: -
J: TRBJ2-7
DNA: TGTGCCAGCAGCTCTTACATAGTATCCTACGAGCAGTACTTC
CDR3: CASSSYIVSYEQYF

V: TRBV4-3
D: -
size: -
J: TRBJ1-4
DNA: TGCGCCAGCAGCCAAGACGGGTCCACTAATGAAAAACTGTTTTTT
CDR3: CASSQDGSTNEKLFF